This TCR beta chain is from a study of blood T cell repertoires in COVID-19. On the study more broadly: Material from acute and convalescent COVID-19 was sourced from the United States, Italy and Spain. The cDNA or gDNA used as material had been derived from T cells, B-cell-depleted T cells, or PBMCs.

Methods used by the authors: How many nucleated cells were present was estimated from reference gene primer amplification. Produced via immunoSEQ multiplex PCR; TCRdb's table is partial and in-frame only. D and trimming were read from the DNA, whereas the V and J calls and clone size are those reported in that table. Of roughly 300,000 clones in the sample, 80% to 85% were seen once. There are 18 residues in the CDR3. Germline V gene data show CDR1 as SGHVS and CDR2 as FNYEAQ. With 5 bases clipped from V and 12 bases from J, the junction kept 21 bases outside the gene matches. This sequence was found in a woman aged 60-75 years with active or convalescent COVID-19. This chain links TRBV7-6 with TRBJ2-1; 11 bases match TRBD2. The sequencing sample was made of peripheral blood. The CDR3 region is CASSPATSGGAPRSLQFF. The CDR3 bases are TGTGCCAGCAGCCCGGCTACTAGCGGGGGTGCCCCGCGCAGTTTGCAGTTCTTC.